What follows are 18 T cell receptor beta chains derived from one specimen sequenced in a study of OX40 agonist ivuxolimab in advanced cancers. The protocol was immunoSEQ multiplex PCR, while the TCRdb copy is restricted to in-frame clones and leaves out a portion. The data show 120,000 or so clones, roughly nine tenths seen once. Sequenced here: CD4+ or CD8+ T cells sorted from blood, sampled in a trial of the OX40 agonist ivuxolimab. Receptor source: an adult with an advanced solid tumor such as melanoma, head and neck, liver or kidney cancer.

The chain carries TRBV25-1 and TRBJ1-1; 7 bases are shared with TRBD1. V lost 6 bases, J lost 4 bases, and 5 bases stayed unmatched. The CDR3 runs 13 residues. Per the germline V gene, CDR1 is MGHDK and CDR2 is SYGVNS. CDR3 in amino acids: CASRKAGGTEAFF. The CDR3 bases are TGTGCCAGCAGAAAGGCAGGGGGCACTGAAGCTTTCTTT.

With regard to this clone: Other DNA sequences in the sample encode the same CDR3. The chain couples TRBV28 to TRBJ2-2; D uncertain. Trimming removed 5 bases at V and 4 bases at J, with 8 bases between. The length of the CDR3 is 13 residues. The germline gives CDR1 MDHEN, CDR2 SYDVKM. CDR3 loop: CASSRQLTGELFF. CDR3 nucleotides: TGTGCCAGCAGTCGGCAGCTCACCGGGGAGCTGTTTTTT.

This rearrangement joins TRBV11-1 to TRBJ2-7; D is perhaps TRBD1 (6 bases). CDR3 length equals 14 residues. Trimming shortened V by 4 bases and J by 6 bases, and 16 bases separated the two germline ends. Germline assignment: CDR1 SGHAT and CDR2 FQDESV (reference sequence). CDR3 sequence reads: CASSSGTNRAEQYF. CDR3 DNA sequence: TGTGCCAGCAGCTCAGGGACAAATCGTGCCGAGCAGTACTTC.

This chain connects TRBV4-2 to TRBJ1-5; D is undetermined. Germline values: CDR1 LGHNA, CDR2 YNFKEQ. Trimming removed 0 bases from V and 0 bases from J, with 9 bases in between. This CDR3 has 16 amino acids. The CDR3 protein is CASSQDPDSSNQPQHF. The CDR3 region has the DNA TGTGCCAGCAGCCAAGATCCTGATTCTAGCAATCAGCCCCAGCATTTT.

The chain couples TRBV19 to TRBJ2-7, with TRBD1 as a possible D gene (5 bases). The ends were cut back, 1 base at V and 3 bases at J, with 13 bases in the middle. CDR1 and CDR2 from the germline V gene are LNHDA and SQIVND (reference sequence). The CDR3 sequence is 15 residues long. CDR3 sequence: CASSIGLRVHYEQYF. The CDR3 nucleotides are TGTGCCAGTAGTATAGGTCTCAGGGTTCACTACGAGCAGTACTTC.

The V call is TRBV11-3, the J call TRBJ2-1; TRBD2 agrees at 8 bases. Germline CDR1 SGHNT, CDR2 YENEEA. V was clipped by 0 bases and J by 3 bases; unmatched bases: 10. CDR3 length: 18 residues. The CDR3: CASSLEAWGTSHYNEQFF. For the CDR3, the DNA is TGTGCCAGCAGCTTAGAGGCGTGGGGGACTAGTCACTACAATGAGCAGTTCTTC.

V usage is TRBV4-3 and J usage is TRBJ1-4; possibly TRBD1 for D (6 bases). The CDR3 is 14 amino acids. V lost 4 bases and J 4 bases, leaving 10 bases between the germline ends. Germline values: CDR1 LGHNA, CDR2 YSLEER. CDR3 nucleotides: TGCGCCAGCAGCCCCAGGGGATATAATGAAAAACTGTTTTTT. It is translated as CASSPRGYNEKLFF.

The sample holds one count of this clone. The rearrangement uses TRBV11-2 and TRBJ2-4; 8 nucleotides line up with TRBD1. Germline CDR1 and CDR2: SGHAT and FQNNGV. This CDR3 contains 12 residues. Trimming took 3 bases from V and 16 from J; bases not matched to a gene: 8. The CDR3 spells CASSFISGQVYF. The CDR3 region has the DNA TGTGCCAGCAGCTTTATCTCGGGACAGGTATACTTC.

The chain has TRBV2 and TRBJ2-5; TRBD2 matches at 8 bases. Germline V gene data show CDR1 as SNHLY and CDR2 as FYNNEI. V lost 6 bases and J lost 2; bases outside the gene matches: 5. The CDR3 is made up of 14 amino acids. The CDR3, as DNA: TGTGCCAGCAGAAGGGCTAGCGGGCAAGAGACCCAGTACTTC. Protein sequence: CASRRASGQETQYF.

This clone was picked up one time. J is TRBJ2-5 and V is TRBV7-8, with D maybe TRBD1 (6 bases). Germline V lookup: CDR1 SGHVS, CDR2 FQNEAQ. V was trimmed by 5 bases and J by 1 base, leaving 11 bases between them. The CDR3 has 14 amino acids. CDR3 DNA sequence: TGTGCCAGCAGCCGACAGGCAGCCCAAGAGACCCAGTACTTC. It translates to CASSRQAAQETQYF.

This clone was counted between two and nine times. This chain connects TRBV2 to TRBJ1-1; TRBD1 might be the D (5 bases). Germline values: CDR1 SNHLY, CDR2 FYNNEI. Deletions cut 6 bases from V and 3 bases from J, with 14 bases between. The CDR3 has 14 residues. The CDR3, as DNA: TGTGCCAGCAGCAGGGACGCGGAGGACACTGAAGCTTTCTTT. Its protein product is CASSRDAEDTEAFF. Based on the CDR3 plus reference TRBV2 and TRBJ1-1, the full variable domain is EPEVTQTPSHQVTQMGQEVILRCVPISNHLYFYWYRQILGQKVEFLVSFYNNEISEKSEIFDDQFSVERPDGSNFTLKIRSTKLEDSAMYFCASSRDAEDTEAFFGQGTRLTVV.

This chain joins TRBV7-9 and TRBJ2-7, with a weak D call TRBD1 (5 bases). The length of the CDR3 is 14 residues. Trimming shortened V by 5 bases and J by 8 bases, and 19 bases separated the two germline ends. Germline-derived CDR1 and CDR2 are SEHNR and FQNEAQ (reference sequence). The CDR3 region has the DNA TGTGCCAGCAGCCGAACAGTACAGGAGCCGAAGCAGTACTTC. This translates into CASSRTVQEPKQYF.

The V call is TRBV19, the J call TRBJ1-1, with 8 bases aligning to TRBD1. The CDR3 covers 15 residues. CDR1 is LNHDA, CDR2 SQIVND, per germline (reference sequence). J was trimmed by 5 bases and V by 2 bases; bases with no gene match: 7. CDR3 DNA sequence: TGTGCCAGTAGTATATCGGACAGGGTCGAGACTGAAGCTTTCTTT. Its protein product is CASSISDRVETEAFF. The full variable domain, completed using reference TRBV19 and TRBJ1-1, is DGGITQSPKYLFRKEGQNVTLSCEQNLNHDAMYWYRQDPGQGLRLIYYSQIVNDFQKGDIAEGYSVSREKKESFPLTVTSAQKNPTAFYLCASSISDRVETEAFFGQGTRLTVV.

V is TRBV10-3 and J is TRBJ2-6; a possible D gene is TRBD2 (5 bases). CDR3 size: 16 residues. Deletions cut 8 bases from V and 0 bases from J, with 14 bases between. Germline V gene data show CDR1 as ENHRY and CDR2 as SYGVKD. CDR3 nucleotide sequence: TGTGCCATCCCGGGGAACCCCTCCTCTGGGGCCAACGTCCTGACTTTC. Protein: CAIPGNPSSGANVLTF.

The V gene is TRBV15, the J gene TRBJ1-5; unclear D gene. V was clipped by 0 bases and J by 2 bases, with 5 bases between them. Germline CDR1 reads LNHNV; CDR2 reads YYDKDF (reference sequence). This CDR3 spans 14 amino acids. CDR3 sequence reads: CATSREKGNQPQHF. In nucleotides, the CDR3 is TGTGCCACCAGCAGAGAGAAAGGCAATCAGCCCCAGCATTTT.

The rearrangement joins TRBV19 to TRBJ2-7; D is undetermined. Germline CDR1 LNHDA, CDR2 SQIVND (reference sequence). V lost 4 bases, J lost 2 bases, and 12 bases lay in between. This CDR3 contains 14 residues. CDR3 in amino acids: CASSTSATAYEQYF. Here the CDR3 DNA reads TGTGCCAGTAGTACCTCAGCTACAGCCTACGAGCAGTACTTC. The full variable domain, in which reference TRBV19 and TRBJ2-7 provide the parts outside the CDR3, is DGGITQSPKYLFRKEGQNVTLSCEQNLNHDAMYWYRQDPGQGLRLIYYSQIVNDFQKGDIAEGYSVSREKKESFPLTVTSAQKNPTAFYLCASSTSATAYEQYFGPGTRLTVT.

The V and J genes are TRBV28 and TRBJ2-7, with D possibly being TRBD1 or TRBD2 (7 bases each). This CDR3 has 16 amino acids. The germline V gene has CDR1 MDHEN and CDR2 SYDVKM. The V end lost 5 bases, the J end lost 2 bases, and 19 bases lay between the germline ends. The CDR3 sequence: CASSPSGGGSAYEQYF. The CDR3 DNA sequence: TGTGCCAGCAGTCCCTCAGGGGGGGGGTCCGCCTACGAGCAGTACTTC.

The chain is built from TRBV6-5 and TRBJ1-1; no reliable D call. Germline V gives CDR1 MNHEY, CDR2 SVGAGI. Trimming took 2 bases from V and 2 from J, leaving 6 bases between them. The CDR3 runs to 13 residues. The CDR3 coding sequence is TGTGCCAGCAGTTACGACCTAAACACTGAAGCTTTCTTT. It translates to CASSYDLNTEAFF.